These 5 T cell receptor beta chains were all obtained from the same sample, sequenced in a study of beta chain features in type 1 diabetes. Findings and caveats of the study: Shorter TCRB CDR3s, moderately but significantly so, were found in Type 1 diabetes patients in all four CD4+ subsets.

Their recognized antigens are unknown. Of the isolated RNA, all was reverse transcribed, and so the sequenced material was expressed TCRB transcripts. Measured with immunoSEQ multiplex PCR; TCRdb has only the in-frame clones, and not every one. The table has hundreds of thousands of clones, over 10% seen once; the top ten hold around 0.01%. The sequencing sample was made of naive CD4+ T cells from blood. The receptors shown here come from a woman in her late teens or twenties with type 1 diabetes.

This rearrangement joins TRBV11-2 to TRBJ2-1; 10 bases are a match to TRBD2. The V gene's germline CDR1 is SGHAT and CDR2 FQNNGV. V lost 3 bases and J lost 8; bases outside the gene matches: 13. This CDR3 comprises 17 residues. In nucleotides, the CDR3 is TGTGCCAGCAGCTTTGGGGAACCGGCTAGCGGGAGCTATGAGCAGTTCTTC. Its translation is CASSFGEPASGSYEQFF.

This clone was seen a handful of times. V gene TRBV6-5 combines with J gene TRBJ1-4, with D hard to call. Trimming took 8 bases from V and 6 from J, leaving 13 bases between them. The CDR3 consists of 13 residues. Germline V gene data show CDR1 as MNHEY and CDR2 as SVGAGI. This CDR3 reads CASSGSYYEKLFF. The CDR3 DNA is TGTGCCAGCTCGGGGAGCTATTATGAAAAACTGTTTTTT.

This clone showed up just a few times. The chain is built from TRBV5-1 and TRBJ2-7; 9 bases line up with TRBD2. J lost 6 bases, V lost 2 bases, and 9 bases had no gene match. This CDR3 is 15 amino acids long. Germline CDR1 SGHRS, CDR2 YFSETQ. CDR3 loop: CASSLLAGSPSEQYF. The DNA for the CDR3 is TGCGCCAGCAGCTTACTAGCGGGCAGCCCTTCCGAGCAGTACTTC.

This clone was seen only a few times. The chain couples TRBV29-1 to TRBJ2-7; D is perhaps TRBD2 (7 bases). V was pared by 7 bases and J by 3 bases, with 19 bases between. The CDR3 consists of 14 residues. CDR1 is SQVTM, CDR2 ANQGSEA, per germline. In DNA form, the CDR3 reads TGCAGCGCCCGAGGGGGGGTTACTATCTACGAGCAGTACTTC. Translating gives CSARGGVTIYEQYF.

This clone was observed a few times. The rearrangement joins TRBV29-1 to TRBJ2-1; 8 positions agree with TRBD2. Looked up from germline, CDR1 is SQVTM and CDR2 is ANQGSEA. The CDR3 runs to 12 residues. The V gene end was trimmed by 7 bases and the J gene end by 4 bases; junction bases not matched to a gene: 3. CDR3 nucleotides: TGCAGCGATCGGGGGGGGTACAATGAGCAGTTCTTC. As protein: CSDRGGYNEQFF.